The 24 T cell receptor beta chains below were found in one sample sequenced in a study of early stage breast cancer tumors. Sequencing used immunoSEQ multiplex PCR; TCRdb keeps in-frame clones, though not all of them. Altogether tens of thousands of clones are present, around 80% being singletons, with the ten largest covering 3% to 4%. The sequenced sample was blood. These receptors were obtained from a person in their 40s with breast cancer.

The gene calls are TRBV6-1 and TRBJ2-5; TRBD2 is a possible D gene (6 bases). The CDR3 runs 14 residues. Germline-derived CDR1 and CDR2 are MNHNS and SASEGT. Trimming cost V 6 bases and J 0 bases, with 11 bases left between them. DNA of the CDR3: TGTGCCAGCAGCCTGACGGGGGACCAAGAGACCCAGTACTTC. Translation gives CASSLTGDQETQYF.

This chain connects TRBV2 to TRBJ1-4; 9 bases align to TRBD1. Germline CDR1 and CDR2: SNHLY and FYNNEI. V lost 6 bases to trimming and J lost 8 bases; unmatched junction nucleotides: 7. There are 14 residues in the CDR3. The CDR3, as DNA: TGTGCCAGCAGCGCGAGACAGGGGGGCGAAAAACTGTTTTTT. Its protein product is CASSARQGGEKLFF.

The table lists this clone with a few counts. V gene TRBV11-2 combines with J gene TRBJ1-2; D ambiguous. The CDR3 length is 14 residues. With 7 bases removed from V and 5 bases from J, the gap between germline ends came to 17 bases. Germline values: CDR1 SGHAT, CDR2 FQNNGV. This CDR3 reads CASTLGLADYGYTF. As DNA, the CDR3 is TGTGCCAGCACCCTCGGATTGGCAGATTATGGCTACACCTTC.

The sample holds one count of this clone. The CDR3 region is CATSRGFQGGGYTF. The CDR3 nucleotides are TGTGCCACCAGCAGAGGGTTTCAAGGAGGCGGCTACACCTTC. The chain uses TRBV15 and TRBJ1-2; no clear D. Trimming took 1 base from V and 8 from J, leaving 14 bases between them. CDR1 and CDR2 from the germline V gene are LNHNV and YYDKDF (reference sequence). The CDR3 covers 14 residues.

As DNA, the CDR3 is TGTGCCAGTATGACAGGGAGGGATGAGCAGTTCTTC. Amino acid sequence: CASMTGRDEQFF. The chain couples TRBV19 to TRBJ2-1, with D perhaps matching TRBD1 or TRBD2 (7 bases each). Trimming stripped 7 bases from V and 8 bases from J, with 12 bases between. This CDR3 spans 12 amino acids. The germline V gene has CDR1 LNHDA and CDR2 SQIVND (reference sequence).

V and J are TRBV7-2 and TRBJ2-3; maybe TRBD2 (6 bases). The V and J ends lost 5 bases and 0 bases respectively, with 15 bases between them. The CDR3 totals 16 residues. Germline CDR1 and CDR2: SGHTA and FQGNSA. The CDR3 region is CASSPLAATSTDTQYF. The CDR3 DNA reads TGTGCCAGCAGCCCATTAGCGGCGACTAGCACAGATACGCAGTATTTT. The full variable domain, rest sourced from reference TRBV7-2 and TRBJ2-3, is GAGVSQSPSNKVTEKGKDVELRCDPISGHTALYWYRQSLGQGLEFLIYFQGNSAPDKSGLPSDRFSAERTGGSVSTLTIQRTQQEDSAVYLCASSPLAATSTDTQYFGPGTRLTVL.

V gene TRBV15 combines with J gene TRBJ2-3; D gene uncertain. Germline CDR1 is LNHNV and CDR2 is YYDKDF (reference sequence). CDR3 length: 12 amino acids. Trimming removed 0 bases from V and 5 bases from J, with 3 bases in between. CDR3 sequence reads: CATSRDGDTQYF. CDR3 in DNA: TGTGCCACCAGCAGAGATGGAGATACGCAGTATTTT.

The rearrangement joins TRBV12-1 to TRBJ1-5. TRBV12-1 represents a pseudogene. CDR3 length: 19 residues. The CDR3 coding sequence is TGTGCCAGCAGCTTTGCGTGTCAGAGCTGCAATTTTAGCAATCAGCCCCAGCATTTT. Translating gives CASSFACQSCNFSNQPQHF.

The V and J genes are TRBV6-1 and TRBJ2-5; TRBD1 matches 8 bases. V gave up 7 bases and J gave up 2 bases; unmatched junction bases: 3. The CDR3 covers 13 residues. CDR1 and CDR2 from the germline V gene are MNHNS and SASEGT. The CDR3 nucleotides are TGTGCCAGCACCTGGGACAGGCAAGAGACCCAGTACTTC. It is translated as CASTWDRQETQYF.

The chain combines TRBV30 with TRBJ1-1; 8 bases map to TRBD1. Germline assignment: CDR1 GTSNPN and CDR2 SVGIG (reference sequence). The CDR3 is 13 amino acids. V trimming: 3 bases; J trimming: 3 bases; junction bases outside the gene matches: 3. This CDR3 reads CAWSSDRDTEAFF. The CDR3 bases are TGTGCCTGGAGCTCGGACAGGGACACTGAAGCTTTCTTT.

This clone was counted once. The chain employs TRBV5-4 and TRBJ2-1; D might be TRBD2 (7 bases). With 4 bases removed from V and 3 bases from J, the gap between germline ends came to 17 bases. CDR1 and CDR2 from the germline V gene are SGHNT and YYREEE (reference sequence). The length of the CDR3 is 16 residues. The CDR3 bases are TGTGCCAGCAGCGGAGGGGGGGTACAGGGCTACAATGAGCAGTTCTTC. Translating gives CASSGGGVQGYNEQFF. Using reference TRBV5-4 and TRBJ2-1 for the parts outside the CDR3, the full variable domain is ETGVTQSPTHLIKTRGQQVTLRCSSQSGHNTVSWYQQALGQGPQFIFQYYREEENGRGNFPPRFSGLQFPNYSSELNVNALELDDSALYLCASSGGGVQGYNEQFFGPGTRLTVL.

The chain combines TRBV6-1 with TRBJ1-5, with unresolved D. With 4 bases removed from V and 0 bases from J, the gap between germline ends came to 13 bases. This CDR3 has 16 residues. Germline V lookup: CDR1 MNHNS, CDR2 SASEGT. CDR3 protein: CASSASPVGSNQPQHF. The CDR3 DNA sequence: TGTGCCAGCAGTGCGAGCCCAGTAGGTAGCAATCAGCCCCAGCATTTT.

The chain carries TRBV10-2 and TRBJ2-7, with D unclear. The CDR3 sequence is 11 residues long. Trimming cost V 2 bases and J 3 bases, with 2 bases left between them. CDR1 and CDR2 (germline): WSHSY, SAAADI. CDR3 sequence (DNA): TGCGCCAGCAGTGAGAGCTACGAGCAGTACTTC. Translated: CASSESYEQYF.

On this clone itself: Additional DNA sequences in this sample encode the identical CDR3. The V and J genes are TRBV5-1 and TRBJ2-7; TRBD1 matches at 7 bases. CDR1 and CDR2 (germline): SGHRS, YFSETQ. The CDR3 spans 16 residues. J lost 5 bases, V lost 6 bases, and 17 bases had no gene match. CDR3 bases: TGCGCCAGCAACAAAGGACAGGCCGCCCGATTTGACGAGCAGTACTTC. It is translated as CASNKGQAARFDEQYF.

The chain employs TRBV5-4 and TRBJ2-5; a weak D match, TRBD2 (5 bases). Germline V gene sequence: CDR1 SGHNT, CDR2 YYREEE (reference sequence). V was cut by 3 bases and J by 5 bases, with 20 bases left in between. This CDR3 region has 16 residues. In DNA, the CDR3 is TGTGCCAGCAGCTCGGGGTGGTTCATGGATACGGAGACCCAGTACTTC. It codes for CASSSGWFMDTETQYF. The full variable domain, completed using reference TRBV5-4 and TRBJ2-5, is ETGVTQSPTHLIKTRGQQVTLRCSSQSGHNTVSWYQQALGQGPQFIFQYYREEENGRGNFPPRFSGLQFPNYSSELNVNALELDDSALYLCASSSGWFMDTETQYFGPGTRLLVL.

The gene calls are TRBV19 and TRBJ2-1; TRBD2 aligns across 14 bases. Germline V gene sequence: CDR1 LNHDA, CDR2 SQIVND (reference sequence). The ends lost 5 bases at V and 7 bases at J; junction bases unmatched: 10. The CDR3 covers 17 residues. The CDR3 reads CASSAETSGRARNEQFF. The CDR3 nucleotides read TGTGCCAGTAGTGCCGAGACTAGCGGGAGGGCCAGAAATGAGCAGTTCTTC. The complete variable domain, with remaining parts taken from reference TRBV19 and TRBJ2-1, reads DGGITQSPKYLFRKEGQNVTLSCEQNLNHDAMYWYRQDPGQGLRLIYYSQIVNDFQKGDIAEGYSVSREKKESFPLTVTSAQKNPTAFYLCASSAETSGRARNEQFFGPGTRLTVL.

The chain links TRBV10-3 to TRBJ2-2; 8 bases fit TRBD1. V was pared by 4 bases and J by 0 bases, with 1 base of the junction left unmatched. CDR3 length: 15 residues. Germline CDR1 reads ENHRY; CDR2 reads SYGVKD. In DNA form, the CDR3 reads TGTGCCATCAGTGGACAGGGGACGAACACCGGGGAGCTGTTTTTT. This translates into CAISGQGTNTGELFF.

The chain joins TRBV11-2 to TRBJ2-7, with TRBD1 as a possible D gene (5 bases). V was shortened by 1 base and J by 2 bases, with 12 bases between the two germline ends. Germline loops: CDR1 SGHAT, CDR2 FQNNGV. The length of the CDR3 is 15 residues. The CDR3 loop reads CASSLATATTYEQYF. In DNA, the CDR3 is TGTGCCAGCAGCTTAGCGACAGCGACAACCTACGAGCAGTACTTC. Filled out from reference TRBV11-2 and TRBJ2-7, the complete variable domain reads EAGVAQSPRYKIIEKRQSVAFWCNPISGHATLYWYQQILGQGPKLLIQFQNNGVVDDSQLPKDRFSAERLKGVDSTLKIQPAKLEDSAVYLCASSLATATTYEQYFGPGTRLTVT.

Only a few counts were recorded for this clone. The chain links TRBV11-3 to TRBJ2-1; 8 bases match TRBD2. This CDR3 spans 15 amino acids. The V gene's germline CDR1 is SGHNT and CDR2 YENEEA. V was pared by 5 bases and J by 8 bases, with 11 bases of the junction left unmatched. The DNA for the CDR3 is TGTGCCAGCAGCCCGGCGCTGCGGGAGGCCGATGAGCAGTTCTTC. Its protein product is CASSPALREADEQFF.

The J gene is TRBJ1-5, the V gene TRBV18; D is perhaps TRBD1 (5 bases). The CDR3 contains 14 residues. The germline V gene has CDR1 KGHSH and CDR2 LQKENI. V was clipped by 3 bases and J by 0 bases, with 6 bases between them. The CDR3 coding sequence is TGTGCCAGCTCACCTCAGGGTAGCAATCAGCCCCAGCATTTT. As protein: CASSPQGSNQPQHF.

J is TRBJ2-1 and V is TRBV5-4; TRBD2 matches at 8 bases. J was trimmed by 11 bases and V by 4 bases; bases with no gene match: 8. This CDR3 has 13 residues. Germline CDR1 SGHNT, CDR2 YYREEE (reference sequence). Here the CDR3 DNA reads TGTGCCAGCAGCACCCCGGGGGGGTCCAAGCAGTTCTTC. Amino acids: CASSTPGGSKQFF. The full variable domain, rest sourced from reference TRBV5-4 and TRBJ2-1, is ETGVTQSPTHLIKTRGQQVTLRCSSQSGHNTVSWYQQALGQGPQFIFQYYREEENGRGNFPPRFSGLQFPNYSSELNVNALELDDSALYLCASSTPGGSKQFFGPGTRLTVL.

The chain combines TRBV18 with TRBJ2-3; tentatively, D is TRBD2 (5 bases). Trimming pared 2 bases from V and 2 bases from J, leaving 11 bases between. Germline-derived CDR1 and CDR2 are KGHSH and LQKENI. This CDR3 region has 15 residues. CDR3 sequence reads: CASSPALDNTDTQYF. The CDR3 DNA follows: TGTGCCAGCTCACCAGCACTAGATAACACAGATACGCAGTATTTT.

The chain employs TRBV11-2 and TRBJ2-2, with D hard to call. The V end was cut by 4 bases, the J end by 6 bases, with 9 bases between. CDR1 is SGHAT, CDR2 FQNNGV, per germline. The CDR3 contains 13 residues. The CDR3 loop is CASSWGRAGELFF. The CDR3 DNA follows: TGTGCCAGCAGCTGGGGTCGGGCCGGGGAGCTGTTTTTT. Supplemented by reference TRBV11-2 and TRBJ2-2, the full variable domain reads EAGVAQSPRYKIIEKRQSVAFWCNPISGHATLYWYQQILGQGPKLLIQFQNNGVVDDSQLPKDRFSAERLKGVDSTLKIQPAKLEDSAVYLCASSWGRAGELFFGEGSRLTVL.

V gene TRBV10-3 combines with J gene TRBJ2-7; 7 bases agree with TRBD1. J was trimmed by 4 bases and V by 2 bases; bases with no gene match: 2. CDR1 and CDR2 (germline): ENHRY, SYGVKD. The CDR3 runs to 13 residues. The CDR3: CAISERGQYEQYF. CDR3 coding DNA: TGTGCCATCAGTGAGAGGGGGCAGTACGAGCAGTACTTC.